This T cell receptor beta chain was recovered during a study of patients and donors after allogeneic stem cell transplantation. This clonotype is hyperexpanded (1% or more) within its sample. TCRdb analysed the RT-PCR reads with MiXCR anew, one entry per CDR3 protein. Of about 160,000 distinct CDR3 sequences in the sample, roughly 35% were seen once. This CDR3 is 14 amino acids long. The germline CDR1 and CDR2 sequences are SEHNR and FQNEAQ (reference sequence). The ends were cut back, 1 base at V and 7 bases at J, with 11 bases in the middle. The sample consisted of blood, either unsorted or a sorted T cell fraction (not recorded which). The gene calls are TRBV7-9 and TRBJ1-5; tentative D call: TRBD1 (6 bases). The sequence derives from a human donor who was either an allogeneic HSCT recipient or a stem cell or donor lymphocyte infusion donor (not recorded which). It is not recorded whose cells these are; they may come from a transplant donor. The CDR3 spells CASSLGGGRQPQHF. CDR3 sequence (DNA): TGTGCCAGCAGCTTAGGGGGGGGCAGACAGCCCCAGCATTTT.